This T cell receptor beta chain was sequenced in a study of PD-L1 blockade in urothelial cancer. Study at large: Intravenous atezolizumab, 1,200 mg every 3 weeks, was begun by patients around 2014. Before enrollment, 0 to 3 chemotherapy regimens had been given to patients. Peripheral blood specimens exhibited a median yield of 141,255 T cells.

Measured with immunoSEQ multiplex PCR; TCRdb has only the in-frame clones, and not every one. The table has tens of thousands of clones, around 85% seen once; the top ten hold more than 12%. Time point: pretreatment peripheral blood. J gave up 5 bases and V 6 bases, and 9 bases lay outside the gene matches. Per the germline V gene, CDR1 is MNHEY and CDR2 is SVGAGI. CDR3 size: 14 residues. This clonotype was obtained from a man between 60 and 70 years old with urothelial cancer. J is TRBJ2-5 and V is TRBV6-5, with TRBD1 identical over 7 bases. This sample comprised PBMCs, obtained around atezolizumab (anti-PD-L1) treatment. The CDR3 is CASSRHDREETQYF. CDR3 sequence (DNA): TGTGCCAGCAGCCGCCATGACAGGGAGGAGACCCAGTACTTC.